The source of this TCR beta chain is a study of CD8 T cells in ankylosing spondylitis. Findings and limits, study-wide: A motif of roughly eight highly homologous TCR beta variants was seen as apparently characteristic of ankylosing spondylitis blood. As for the disease-linked clones, they showed a CD8+ phenotype and occurred at relatively low frequencies in peripheral blood. There were earlier reports of some motif variants in reactive arthritis synovial fluid and blood.

In making TCR beta libraries, quantitative 5'-RACE with molecular barcodes was used. TCRdb recomputed calls from the 5' RACE reads with MiXCR, one row per CDR3 protein. The table lists a few hundred thousand distinct CDR3 sequences, 17% of them singletons. The table lists this clonotype with a few counts. Antigen specificity is unknown. Trimming removed 2 bases from V and 3 bases from J, with 15 bases in between. Per the germline V gene, CDR1 is SGHRS and CDR2 is YFSETQ. The CDR3 has 15 amino acids. The origin of this receptor is a male donor with ankylosing spondylitis. What was sequenced was blood, either unsorted or a sorted T cell fraction (not recorded which). The chain employs TRBV5-1 and TRBJ2-7; D call uncertain. The CDR3 spells CASSLGPGQDYEQYF. DNA for the CDR3: TGCGCCAGCAGCTTAGGACCTGGGCAGGACTACGAGCAGTACTTC.